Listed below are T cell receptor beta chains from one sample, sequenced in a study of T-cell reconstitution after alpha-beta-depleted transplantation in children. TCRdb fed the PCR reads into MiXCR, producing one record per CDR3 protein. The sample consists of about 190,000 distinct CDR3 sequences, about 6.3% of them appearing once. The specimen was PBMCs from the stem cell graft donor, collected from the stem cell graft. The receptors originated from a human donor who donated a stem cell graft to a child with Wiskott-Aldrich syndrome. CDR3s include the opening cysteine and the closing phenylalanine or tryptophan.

CDR3aa: CASSLQLPEGTEAFF
v_gene: TRBV11-2
j_gene: TRBJ1-1

CDR3aa: CASSRDPLGQGVNTEAFF
v_gene: TRBV5-1
j_gene: TRBJ1-1

CDR3aa: CASSLSGDNTEAFF
v_gene: TRBV12-3/TRBV12-4
j_gene: TRBJ1-1

CDR3aa: CASSQVGTSGANTGELFF
v_gene: TRBV3-1
j_gene: TRBJ2-2

CDR3aa: CASSLIGSYQETQYF
v_gene: TRBV5-1
j_gene: TRBJ2-5

CDR3aa: CASSPTSSSYNEQFF
v_gene: TRBV18
j_gene: TRBJ2-1

CDR3aa: CASRRTRLYNEQFF
v_gene: TRBV7-8
j_gene: TRBJ2-1

CDR3aa: CSASKDRAYEGYTF
v_gene: TRBV20-1
j_gene: TRBJ1-2

CDR3aa: CSVVGQNIQYF
v_gene: TRBV29-1
j_gene: TRBJ2-4

CDR3aa: CASSFAGDSNQPQHF
v_gene: TRBV7-9
j_gene: TRBJ1-5

CDR3aa: CSATSGFYEQYF
v_gene: TRBV29-1
j_gene: TRBJ2-7

CDR3aa: CASSLAPGRDEQYF
v_gene: TRBV7-6
j_gene: TRBJ2-7

CDR3aa: CAISVSGGAGGYTF
v_gene: TRBV10-3
j_gene: TRBJ1-2

CDR3aa: CASTSGISYGYTF
v_gene: TRBV6-1
j_gene: TRBJ1-2

CDR3aa: CAWSGIAGNNEQFF
v_gene: TRBV30
j_gene: TRBJ2-1

CDR3aa: CAIGRPHDREETQYF
v_gene: TRBV10-3
j_gene: TRBJ2-5

CDR3aa: CSVVSGGETQYF
v_gene: TRBV29-1
j_gene: TRBJ2-5

CDR3aa: CASSSGPANTEAFF
v_gene: TRBV7-9
j_gene: TRBJ1-1

CDR3aa: CATRADGQDEQFF
v_gene: TRBV24-1
j_gene: TRBJ2-1

CDR3aa: CASSRAGGVDYGYTF
v_gene: TRBV18
j_gene: TRBJ1-2

CDR3aa: CASSTRGGLLETQYF
v_gene: TRBV12-3/TRBV12-4
j_gene: TRBJ2-5

CDR3aa: CASSASSGTFFQETQYF
v_gene: TRBV9
j_gene: TRBJ2-5

CDR3aa: CASTTNPSANEQFF
v_gene: TRBV7-7
j_gene: TRBJ2-1

CDR3aa: CASSPGSPGAKNIQYF
v_gene: TRBV18
j_gene: TRBJ2-4